This T cell receptor beta chain appears in the sequencing data of a study of CXCR3-negative and CXCR3-positive naive CD8 T cells. Study results and limitations: Memory CD8+ cells had much lower diversity, and both naive subsets had comparably high diversity. TRBV-TRBJ usage was alike in naive CXCR3-negative and CXCR3-positive cells but differed in memory cells. TRB CDR3 hydrophobicity was greater in CXCR3-positive naive cells than in CXCR3-negative naive cells.

With regard to this clonotype: Its cognate antigen is unknown.

Preparation of TRB cDNA libraries relied on 5' RACE carrying UMI labels. TCRdb re-called the 5' RACE reads; every CDR3 protein appears as one record, without DNA. Its table lists 100,000 to 150,000 distinct CDR3 sequences. The CDR3 consists of 16 residues. Germline V gives CDR1 SGHVS, CDR2 FNYEAQ. Sequencing was carried out using naive CXCR3- CD8+ T cells from blood. Subset defined: CD45RO-CCR7+CD27+CD95- naive CD8+ T cells lacking CXCR3 (TNR3-). This sequence joins TRBV7-6 and TRBJ2-1; no DNA is available, so the TRBD2 call from TCRdb remains unchecked. The TCR was taken from a human donor in good health. Some clones in this sample may be carry-over from other donors' samples. CDR3 in amino acids: CASSLGLAGANNEQFF.